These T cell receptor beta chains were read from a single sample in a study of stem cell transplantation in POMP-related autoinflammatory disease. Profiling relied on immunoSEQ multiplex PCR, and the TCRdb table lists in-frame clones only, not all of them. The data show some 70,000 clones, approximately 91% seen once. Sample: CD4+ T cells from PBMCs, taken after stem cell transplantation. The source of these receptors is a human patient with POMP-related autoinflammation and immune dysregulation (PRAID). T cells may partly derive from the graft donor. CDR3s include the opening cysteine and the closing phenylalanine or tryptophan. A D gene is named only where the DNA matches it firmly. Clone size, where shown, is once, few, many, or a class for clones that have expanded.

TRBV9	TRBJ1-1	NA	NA	TGTGCCAGCAGCGTAGGGGGGCTAACTGAAGCTTTCTTT	CASSVGGLTEAFF
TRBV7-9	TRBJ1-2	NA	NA	TGTGCCAGCAGCTTAAACAATAACTATGGCTACACCTTC	CASSLNNNYGYTF
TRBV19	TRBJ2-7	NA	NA	TGTGCCAGTAGTATAACCACAGGGCCCGAGCAGTACTTC	CASSITTGPEQYF
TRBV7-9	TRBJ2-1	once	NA	TGTGCCAGCAGCTTAGGCCCGCGCGGTGGGACTTTAGTCTACAATGAGCAGTTCTTC	CASSLGPRGGTLVYNEQFF
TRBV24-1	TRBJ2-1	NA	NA	TGTGCCTTCATAGACAGACTCAATGAGCAGTTCTTC	CAFIDRLNEQFF
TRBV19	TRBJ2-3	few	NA	TGTGCCAGTAGTACCCGTGGTGCGTCAGATACGCAGTATTTT	CASSTRGASDTQYF
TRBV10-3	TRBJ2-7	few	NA	TGTGCCATCGGAAGGCAGAACTACGAGCAGTACTTC	CAIGRQNYEQYF
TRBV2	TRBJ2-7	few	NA	TGTGCCAGCAGTCGACAGACGAGCTCCTACGAGCAGTACTTC	CASSRQTSSYEQYF
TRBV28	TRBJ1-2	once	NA	TGTGCCAGCAATTCACCAGAGGGCGGGACTAGGGGCTACACCTTC	CASNSPEGGTRGYTF
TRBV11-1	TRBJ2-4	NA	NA	TGTGCCAGCAGCTTAAGTTCGATGGCAGGAGAAAACATTCAGTACTTC	CASSLSSMAGENIQYF
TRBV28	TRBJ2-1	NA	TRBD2	TGTGCCAGCAGTGTACTAGCGGGGATCTCCTTCGGGCAGTTCTTC	CASSVLAGISFGQFF
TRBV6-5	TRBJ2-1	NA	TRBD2	TGTGCCAGTGATACTAGCGGGAGGAGGGATGAGCAGTTCTTC	CASDTSGRRDEQFF
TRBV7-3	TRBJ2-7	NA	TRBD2	TGTGCCAGCAGCTTAGCTAGCGGGGCGTACGAGCAGTACTTC	CASSLASGAYEQYF
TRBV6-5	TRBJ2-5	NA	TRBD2	TGTGCCAGCAGTTACTCTCTAGCGGGAGGCCTAGAGACCCAGTACTTC	CASSYSLAGGLETQYF
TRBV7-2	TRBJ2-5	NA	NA	TGTGCCGGACGGAGCGGGCCCCAAGAGACCCAGTACTTC	CAGRSGPQETQYF
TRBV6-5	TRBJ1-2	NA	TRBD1	TGTGCCAGCAGTACTCGGACAGGGAACTATGGCTACACCTTC	CASSTRTGNYGYTF
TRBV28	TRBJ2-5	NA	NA	TGTGCCAGCAGTTTTGTTGTCGGGGGAAAAGAGACCCAGTACTTC	CASSFVVGGKETQYF
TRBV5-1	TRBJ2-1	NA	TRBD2	TGCGCCAGCAGCTCGGGGTCAGGGACTAGCGTCAATGAGCAGTTCTTC	CASSSGSGTSVNEQFF
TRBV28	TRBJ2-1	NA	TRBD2	TGTGCCAGCAGTTTAGCTGGGACTAGCGGGAGGAATGAGCAGTTCTTC	CASSLAGTSGRNEQFF
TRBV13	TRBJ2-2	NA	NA	TGTGCCAGCGCTACAAGATTCGGGGAGCTGTTTTTT	CASATRFGELFF
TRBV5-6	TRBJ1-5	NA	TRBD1	TGTGCCAGCAGCGCAGGGGGCCCGGGCAATCAGCCCCAGCATTTT	CASSAGGPGNQPQHF
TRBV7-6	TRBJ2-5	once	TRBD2	TGTGCCAGCAGCTCTTTGGCGGGAGGGGGAGAGACCCAGTACTTC	CASSSLAGGGETQYF
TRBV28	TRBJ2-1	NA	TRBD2	TGTGCCAGCGGGATCCTAGCGGGAGGTCCCGGGCAGTTCTTC	CASGILAGGPGQFF
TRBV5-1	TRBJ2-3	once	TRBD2	TGCGCCAGCTACTCGGGGGGGAGTACAGATACGCAGTATTTT	CASYSGGSTDTQYF
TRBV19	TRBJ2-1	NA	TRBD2	TGTGCCAGTAGACCCTGGGGGGGTGGGTCCTACAATGAGCAGTTCTTC	CASRPWGGGSYNEQFF